A selection of T cell receptor beta chains follows, all from one sample in a study of T cell responses to AZD1222 COVID-19 vaccine. The table came from immunoSEQ multiplex PCR; TCRdb's copy has only in-frame clones and leaves some out. The sample lists around 78,000 clones; 80% to 85% were seen once. Material: peripheral blood, obtained on day 0 of AZD1222 vaccination. These receptors were collected from an adult in good health. Each CDR3 is given with its conserved first and last residue. The D gene is left open where the match is weak. Clone size is not always given. Where it is, it says once, few, many or a class for expanded clones.

d_call	j_call	clone_size	v_call	cdr3_nt	cdr3_aa
TRBD1	TRBJ1-2	-	TRBV9	TGTGCCAGCAGCCAGGGACAGGGGGCGGGAAGCTACACCTTC	CASSQGQGAGSYTF
-	TRBJ1-1	-	TRBV29-1	TGCAGCGTTGGCCGCGGGAACACTGAAGCTTTCTTT	CSVGRGNTEAFF
TRBD2	TRBJ2-5	-	TRBV7-6	TGTGCCAGCAGCAATTACCAAGGTTTAGCGGGGCCCCAAGAGACCCAGTACTTC	CASSNYQGLAGPQETQYF
-	TRBJ1-2	-	TRBV18	TGTGCCAGCTCGCCCCAGGGAAATGATGGCTACACCTTC	CASSPQGNDGYTF
-	TRBJ1-3	few	TRBV19	TGTGCCAGTAGCTGGGACATCTCTGGAAACACCATATATTTT	CASSWDISGNTIYF
TRBD2	TRBJ2-5	-	TRBV2	TGTGCCAGCAGCGCTAGCGGAGACCAAGAGACCCAGTACTTC	CASSASGDQETQYF
-	TRBJ2-1	-	TRBV12-3/TRBV12-4	TGTGCCAGCAGTTTAGGGCAACAAGAGCAGTTCTTC	CASSLGQQEQFF
TRBD1	TRBJ1-2	-	TRBV7-2	TGTGCCAGCAGCTTAGAGTTGGGGACAGGGGGAGGACATGGCTACACCTTC	CASSLELGTGGGHGYTF
TRBD2	TRBJ2-7	-	TRBV4-3	TGCGCCAGCAGCCAAGATTCGGGGGGTAAGCAGTACTTC	CASSQDSGGKQYF
-	TRBJ2-5	-	TRBV4-1	TGCGCCAGCAGCCCCCAGGCTGGGGTCCACGGGGAGACCCAGTACTTC	CASSPQAGVHGETQYF
-	TRBJ1-2	few	TRBV21-1	TGTGCCAGCAGCAAAGACCCGACACCCTATGGCTACACCTTC	CASSKDPTPYGYTF
-	TRBJ2-1	-	TRBV6-5	TGTGCCAGCAGCCGACATCAGGACAATGAGCAGTTCTTC	CASSRHQDNEQFF
-	TRBJ1-5	-	TRBV19	TGTGCCAGTAGTCTGGTTAGGGGAGATCAGCCCCAGCATTTT	CASSLVRGDQPQHF
-	TRBJ1-6	-	TRBV18	TGTGCCAGCTCACCAAAAAGCTCCTATAATTCACCCCTCCACTTT	CASSPKSSYNSPLHF
TRBD1	TRBJ1-5	-	TRBV27	TGTGCCAGCAGTTTAACGGGACAGGGGAAGCAGCCCCAGCATTTT	CASSLTGQGKQPQHF
TRBD2	TRBJ2-3	-	TRBV19	TGTGCCAGTAGTTCACTAGCGGGGGGGCCGGATACGCAGTATTTT	CASSSLAGGPDTQYF
TRBD1	TRBJ1-1	-	TRBV19	TGTGCCAGCAGTCGGGACAGGCGAACCACTGAAGCTTTCTTT	CASSRDRRTTEAFF
TRBD1	TRBJ2-2	-	TRBV27	TGTGCCAGCAGTTGGACAGGGGCCGGGGAGCTGTTTTTT	CASSWTGAGELFF
-	TRBJ1-5	-	TRBV1	TGCACCAGCAGCCAGATGAGGAGCAATCAGCCCCAGCATTTT	CTSSQMRSNQPQHF
-	TRBJ2-1	-	TRBV21-1	TGTGCCAGCAGCAAAGGGAGGGTCCCGAGGGGCAATGAGCAGTTCTTC	CASSKGRVPRGNEQFF
-	TRBJ2-3	-	TRBV5-1	TGCGCCAGCAGCTTGGTGGGCAACACAGATACGCAGTATTTT	CASSLVGNTDTQYF
-	TRBJ1-3	few	TRBV14	TGTGCCAGCAGCCCCCTGGGGCATGGAAACACCATATATTTT	CASSPLGHGNTIYF
TRBD1	TRBJ1-5	-	TRBV7-2	TGTGCCAGCAGCTCCCCTACAGGGGGCGTCGTCAATCAGCCCCAGCATTTT	CASSSPTGGVVNQPQHF
-	TRBJ1-5	-	TRBV7-6	TGTGCCAGCAGCTTATCAGCGGGACGGGGATCTAATCAGCCCCAGCATTTT	CASSLSAGRGSNQPQHF
-	TRBJ2-1	-	TRBV29-1	TGCAGCGGACGCACTTCTACCGGACTCAAGACATACAATGAGCAGTTCTTC	CSGRTSTGLKTYNEQFF
-	TRBJ1-2	-	TRBV2	TGTGCCAGCCCGGGGGGGCAGAACTATGGCTACACCTTC	CASPGGQNYGYTF
TRBD1	TRBJ2-7	few	TRBV29-1	TGCAGCGTTGGTGCAGGGGGCGCGGGAAACGAGCAGTACTTC	CSVGAGGAGNEQYF
-	TRBJ1-5	-	TRBV3-1/TRBV3-2	TGTGCCAGCAGCCAAGTGGGGGGTCAGCCCCAGCATTTT	CASSQVGGQPQHF
-	TRBJ1-1	-	TRBV30	TGTGCCTGGAGTCGACAGTGGAACACTGAAGCTTTCTTT	CAWSRQWNTEAFF
TRBD2	TRBJ2-1	-	TRBV4-1	TGCGCCAGCAGCCGGTCAGACAGGAGCGGGGGGGCCAGGAATGAGCAGTTCTTC	CASSRSDRSGGARNEQFF
-	TRBJ1-1	-	TRBV30	TGTGCCTGGACCCTCGGGGGGAACACTGAAGCTTTCTTT	CAWTLGGNTEAFF
-	TRBJ1-2	-	TRBV19	TGTGCCAGTAGTATAGATCTAGCGGGGAGGCCATCCTATGGCTACACCTTC	CASSIDLAGRPSYGYTF
-	TRBJ1-1	few	TRBV19	TGTGCCAGTACTGAAGGGCAGGGTTACACTGAAGCTTTCTTT	CASTEGQGYTEAFF
-	TRBJ1-2	-	TRBV30	TGTGCCTGGAGTGGGCGCAACTATGGCTACACCTTC	CAWSGRNYGYTF
TRBD2	TRBJ2-1	once	TRBV3-1/TRBV3-2	TGTGCCAGCAGCCACCCCCTAGCGGGGTACAATGAGCAGTTCTTC	CASSHPLAGYNEQFF
TRBD1	TRBJ1-5	-	TRBV28	TGTGCCAGCAGTTCTGGTGGGACAGCTAATCAGCCCCAGCATTTT	CASSSGGTANQPQHF
-	TRBJ2-2	-	TRBV7-3	TGTGCCAGCAGCTCGGCCTCCGGGGAGCTGTTTTTT	CASSSASGELFF
TRBD1	TRBJ1-2	-	TRBV10-3	TGTGCCATCAGTGTGGACAGGGCGAGTGGCTACACCTTC	CAISVDRASGYTF
-	TRBJ1-1	-	TRBV5-1	TGCGCCAGCACCCCACAGGGCGGGTCTTTCATGAACACTGAAGCTTTCTTT	CASTPQGGSFMNTEAFF
-	TRBJ1-4	once	TRBV2	TGTGCCAGCAGTGAGACGTTGGGGGGAGAAAAACTGTTTTTT	CASSETLGGEKLFF
-	TRBJ2-3	few	TRBV25-1	TGTGCCAGCACCACGAGGCAGCGTAGCACAGATACGCAGTATTTT	CASTTRQRSTDTQYF
TRBD1	TRBJ1-4	-	TRBV6-4	TGTGCCAGTAAGCGTCTCTTTGAGGGACAGGGAATGGCAACTAATGAAAAACTGTTTTTT	CASKRLFEGQGMATNEKLFF
-	TRBJ2-5	few	TRBV2	TGTGCCAGCAGTCCCCCAGGGAAAGAGACCCAGTACTTC	CASSPPGKETQYF
-	TRBJ1-4	-	TRBV7-6	TGTGCCAGCAGCCGAGGGATGGGGGGCTCTGATGAAAAACTGTTTTTT	CASSRGMGGSDEKLFF
TRBD2	TRBJ2-3	-	TRBV5-1	TGCGCCAGCAGCCGAGACGCCGGGACTAGCGGGAGAACAGATACGCAGTATTTT	CASSRDAGTSGRTDTQYF
TRBD1	TRBJ2-7	once	TRBV5-1	TGCGCCAGCAGCGGACAGGCCTACGAGCAGTACTTC	CASSGQAYEQYF
TRBD2	TRBJ2-7	few	TRBV7-2	TGTGCCAGCAGCTCCCGGGGGGGGGCTTCCTACGAGCAGTACTTC	CASSSRGGASYEQYF
-	TRBJ2-7	-	TRBV5-6	TGTGCCAGCAGCTTGAATACCTACGAGCAGTACTTC	CASSLNTYEQYF